This T cell receptor (beta chain) was captured in a study of CXCR3-negative and CXCR3-positive naive CD8 T cells. Background on the study: Total TRB output reached about 150 million reads, about 1.5 +/- 0.3 million per library. Overall study findings and caveats: Naive cells used TRBV-TRBJ genes in much the same way whether CXCR3-negative or CXCR3-positive; memory cells did not. Diversity in memory CD8+ cells fell much lower than the comparably high levels seen in both naive subsets.

There are 13 residues in the CDR3. The germline CDR1 and CDR2 sequences are SGHAT and FQNNGV. CD45RO-CCR7+CD27+CD95- defined naive CD8+ T cells. UMI-tagged TRB cDNA libraries were built via 5' RACE. TCRdb reprocessed the 5' RACE reads and stores each CDR3 protein as one record, lacking DNA. Its table lists fewer than 50,000 distinct CDR3 sequences. As to this clonotype: What it binds is unknown.

This chain uses TRBV11-2 with TRBJ2-7; TCRdb designates TRBD2, a call that cannot be tested without DNA. The material sequenced was naive CXCR3- CD8+ T cells from blood. The subset here: CD45RO-CCR7+CD27+CD95- naive CD8+ T cells lacking CXCR3 (TNR3-). The source of this sequence is a human donor in good health. Some clones in this sample may be carry-over from other donors' samples. The CDR3 loop is CASSLTADWEQYF. The full variable domain, with the rest looked up from reference TRBV11-2 and TRBJ2-7, is EAGVAQSPRYKIIEKRQSVAFWCNPISGHATLYWYQQILGQGPKLLIQFQNNGVVDDSQLPKDRFSAERLKGVDSTLKIQPAKLEDSAVYLCASSLTADWEQYFGPGTRLTVT.